The source of this T cell receptor (beta chain) is a study of T cell clonality in common variable immunodeficiency (dated by TCRdb to about 2015). Broad study findings and their caveats: TCRbeta clonality was higher in CVID subjects than in healthy controls (t-test p = 0.018), and the increase was most characteristic of about a third of subjects. Healthy controls shared more TCRbeta clones with each other than CVID subjects shared among themselves (p < 0.0001). It was noted by the authors that sequencing of the repertoires of T cell subpopulations would be needed to clarify the cause of the increased clonality in CVID. Patient heterogeneity within the CVID cohort put limits on correlating repertoire features with clinical complications. Fewer deletions and N-nucleotide insertions were reportedly observed in CVID TCRbeta sequences, and highly modified clones with 13 or more V deletions were reportedly absent from CVID TCRbeta sequences. Even though DNA input was the same, control samples had an average of about 81,820 unique sequences each, compared with about 31,000 in CVID samples.

From the cysteine up to the phenylalanine, the CDR3 has a length of 15 residues. The DNA covers only part of the CDR3, 36 bases in frame from base 1. V was cut back by 2 bases and J by 0 bases, leaving a gap of 9 bases between them. The germline V gene yields SNHLY for CDR1 and FYNNEI for CDR2. Both CVID patients and healthy controls were predominantly of Caucasian heritage. Heparinized peripheral whole blood samples of about 5 to 8.5 ml were collected from each donor. Genomic DNA from adults with common variable immune deficiency (CVID) and from healthy adult controls was used to sequence TCRbeta CDR3 repertoires. The control group comprised some 22 healthy adult volunteers, roughly twelve female and approximately ten male, aged 23 to 66 years with a mean age of approximately 35. Diluted blood was density-centrifuged over Hypaque 1077 or Ficoll-Paque to isolate peripheral blood mononuclear cells. Genomic DNA was extracted from unsorted mononuclear cells by Qiagen column purification or by a centrifugation-based method.

This clone was seen many times. The target of this receptor is not known. The sequenced fragment ends 3 residues before the CDR3 boundary, so the rest is inferred from the germline J gene. CVID samples and control samples contributed equivalent amounts of genomic DNA as sequencing input. For every sample, a 60 bp segment covering the rearranged TCRbeta CDR3 region was amplified and then sequenced. The immunoSEQ assay, a bias-corrected multiplex PCR combined with high-throughput sequencing, was used for TCRbeta amplification. The paper's processing steps were these. Every unique nucleotide sequence was considered a clone and was annotated with V, D and J genes, copy number and frequency. Sequences were labeled productive if in frame, and non-productive if out of frame or containing stop codons. As previously described, clonality was calculated on the basis of Shannon's entropy. The predicted amino acid sequences of productive clones were used to derive mean CDR3 Kyte-Doolittle hydropathy. The R hclust function was used to hierarchically cluster scaled V gene usage with Manhattan distance and complete linkage. Sharing of clones by CDR3 amino acid sequence was evaluated through resampling of 12 repertoires per group over 100 rounds. Repertoires were searched for approximately 70 published EBV-specific and 245 published CMV-specific TCRbeta sequences. Analysis left out a couple of CVID samples that produced under 10,000 sequences, so 42 CVID repertoires remained. TCRdb mirrors the immuneACCESS table, restricted to in-frame sequences. Some clones are absent from its copies; in checked studies, under half trace to an unresolved V gene, and the reason for the others is unknown. Clone size and V and J calls were adopted from that table, with D and trimming inferred from the DNA. This sample has about 81,000 clones in the table, none counted a single time. The ten most abundant clones make up around 0.8% of the sample.

Recombination joined TRBV2 with TRBJ2-3; no D gene is confidently identified. Material: peripheral blood mononuclear cells. The origin of this receptor is a person between 18 and 75 years old in good health. The CDR3 is CASSEQVISTDTQYF. CDR3 bases read: TGTGCCAGCAGTGAACAGGTCATAAGCACAGATACG.